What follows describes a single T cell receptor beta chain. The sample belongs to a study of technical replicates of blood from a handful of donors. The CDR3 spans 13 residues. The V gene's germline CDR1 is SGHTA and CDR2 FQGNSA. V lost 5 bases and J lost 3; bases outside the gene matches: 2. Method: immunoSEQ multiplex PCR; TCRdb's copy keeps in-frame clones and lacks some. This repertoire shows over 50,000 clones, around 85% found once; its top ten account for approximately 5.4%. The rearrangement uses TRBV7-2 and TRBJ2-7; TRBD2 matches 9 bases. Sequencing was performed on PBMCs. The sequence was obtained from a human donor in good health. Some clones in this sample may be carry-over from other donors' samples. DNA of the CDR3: TGTGCCAGCAGCAGTAGCGGGAGCTACGAGCAGTACTTC. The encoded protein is CASSSSGSYEQYF.